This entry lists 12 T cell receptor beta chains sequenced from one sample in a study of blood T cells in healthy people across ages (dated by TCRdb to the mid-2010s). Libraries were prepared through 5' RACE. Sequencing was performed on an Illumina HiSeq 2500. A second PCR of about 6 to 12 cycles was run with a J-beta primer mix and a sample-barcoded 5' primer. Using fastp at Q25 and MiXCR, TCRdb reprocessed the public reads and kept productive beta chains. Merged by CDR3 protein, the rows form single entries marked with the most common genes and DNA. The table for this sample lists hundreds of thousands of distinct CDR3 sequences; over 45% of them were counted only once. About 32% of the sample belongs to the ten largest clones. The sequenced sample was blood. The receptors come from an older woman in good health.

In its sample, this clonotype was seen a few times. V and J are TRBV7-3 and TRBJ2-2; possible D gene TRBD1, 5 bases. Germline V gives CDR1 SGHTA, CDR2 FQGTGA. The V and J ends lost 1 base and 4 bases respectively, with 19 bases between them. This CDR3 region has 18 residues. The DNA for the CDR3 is TGTGCCAGCAGCTTAAAACCCGTGTTGACTCAGGGCACCGGGGAGCTGTTTTTT. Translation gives CASSLKPVLTQGTGELFF.

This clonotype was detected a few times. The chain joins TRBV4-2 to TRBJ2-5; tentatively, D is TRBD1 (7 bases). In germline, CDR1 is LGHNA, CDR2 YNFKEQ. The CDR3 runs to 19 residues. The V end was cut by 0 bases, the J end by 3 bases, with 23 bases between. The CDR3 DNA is TGTGCCAGCAGCCAAGAAGGGGGCGGGAACGGACCACGGAAAGAGACCCAGTACTTC. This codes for CASSQEGGGNGPRKETQYF.

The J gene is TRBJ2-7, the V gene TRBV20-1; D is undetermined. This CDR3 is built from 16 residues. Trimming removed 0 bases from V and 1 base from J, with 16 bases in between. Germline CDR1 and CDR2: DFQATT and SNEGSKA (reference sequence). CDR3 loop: CSARDMKAGSSYEQYF. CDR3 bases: TGCAGTGCTAGAGATATGAAGGCAGGATCTTCCTACGAGCAGTACTTC.

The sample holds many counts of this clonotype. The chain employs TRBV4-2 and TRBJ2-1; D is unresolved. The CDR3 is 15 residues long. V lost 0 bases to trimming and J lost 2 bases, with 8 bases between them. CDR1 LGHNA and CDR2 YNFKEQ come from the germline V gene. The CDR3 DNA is TGTGCCAGCAGCCAAGATCTCCAGACCTACAATGAGCAGTTCTTC. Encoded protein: CASSQDLQTYNEQFF.

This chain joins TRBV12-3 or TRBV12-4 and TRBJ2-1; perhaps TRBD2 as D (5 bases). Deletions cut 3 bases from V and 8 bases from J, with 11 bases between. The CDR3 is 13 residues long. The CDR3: CASSLELEYEQFF. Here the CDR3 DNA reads TGTGCCAGCAGTTTGGAACTAGAGTATGAGCAGTTCTTC.

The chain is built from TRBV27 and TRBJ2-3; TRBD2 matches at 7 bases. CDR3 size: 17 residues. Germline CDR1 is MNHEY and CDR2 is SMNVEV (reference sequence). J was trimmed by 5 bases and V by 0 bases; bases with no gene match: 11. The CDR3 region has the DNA TGTGCCAGCAGTTTATCCCCAGCGGGATTGTATGGAGATACGCAGTATTTT. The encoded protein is CASSLSPAGLYGDTQYF.

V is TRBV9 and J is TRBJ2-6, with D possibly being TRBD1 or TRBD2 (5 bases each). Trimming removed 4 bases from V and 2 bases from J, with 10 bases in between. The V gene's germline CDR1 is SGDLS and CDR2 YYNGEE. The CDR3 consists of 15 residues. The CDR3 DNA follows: TGTGCCAGCAGCCGGGGACCAACTGGGGCCAACGTCCTGACTTTC. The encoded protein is CASSRGPTGANVLTF.

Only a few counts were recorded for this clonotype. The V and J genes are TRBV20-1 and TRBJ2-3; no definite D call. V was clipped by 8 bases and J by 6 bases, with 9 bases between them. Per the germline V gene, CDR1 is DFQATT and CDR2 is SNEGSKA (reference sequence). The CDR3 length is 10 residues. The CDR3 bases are TGCAGTACCTACACGGATACGCAGTATTTT. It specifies CSTYTDTQYF.

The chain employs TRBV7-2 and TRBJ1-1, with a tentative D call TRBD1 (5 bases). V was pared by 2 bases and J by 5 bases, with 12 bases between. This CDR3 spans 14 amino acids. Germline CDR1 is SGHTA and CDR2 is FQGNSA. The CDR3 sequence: CASSLTGLGTEAFF. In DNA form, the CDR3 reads TGTGCCAGCAGCTTAACGGGACTTGGGACTGAAGCTTTCTTT.

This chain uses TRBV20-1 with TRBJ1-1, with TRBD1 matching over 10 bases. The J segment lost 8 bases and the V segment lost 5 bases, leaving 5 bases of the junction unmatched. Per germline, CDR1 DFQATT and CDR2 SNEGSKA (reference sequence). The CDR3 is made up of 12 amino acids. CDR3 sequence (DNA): TGCAGTGCTGAGACAGGGGGCGCAGAAGCTTTCTTT. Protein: CSAETGGAEAFF.

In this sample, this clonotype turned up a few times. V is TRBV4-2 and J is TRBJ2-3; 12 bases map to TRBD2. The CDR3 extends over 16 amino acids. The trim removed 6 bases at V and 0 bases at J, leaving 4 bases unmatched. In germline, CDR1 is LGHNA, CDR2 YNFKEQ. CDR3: CASRETSGRSTDTQYF. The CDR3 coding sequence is TGTGCCAGCAGAGAGACTAGCGGGAGAAGCACAGATACGCAGTATTTT.

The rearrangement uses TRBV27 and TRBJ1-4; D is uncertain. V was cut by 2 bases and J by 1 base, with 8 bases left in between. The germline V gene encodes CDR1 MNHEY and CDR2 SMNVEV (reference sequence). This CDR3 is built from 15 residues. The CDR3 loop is CASSLEGVTNEKLFF. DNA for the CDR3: TGTGCCAGCAGTTTAGAGGGAGTAACTAATGAAAAACTGTTTTTT.